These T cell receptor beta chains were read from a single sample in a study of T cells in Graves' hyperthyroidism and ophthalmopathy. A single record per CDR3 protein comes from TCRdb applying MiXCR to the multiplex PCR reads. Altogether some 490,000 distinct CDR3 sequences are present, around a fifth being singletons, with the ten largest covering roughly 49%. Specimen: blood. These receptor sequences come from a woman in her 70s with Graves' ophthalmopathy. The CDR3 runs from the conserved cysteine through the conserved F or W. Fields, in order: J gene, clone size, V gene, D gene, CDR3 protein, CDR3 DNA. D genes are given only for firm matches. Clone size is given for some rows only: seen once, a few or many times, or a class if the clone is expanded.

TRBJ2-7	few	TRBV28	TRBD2	CASNAGVPEQYF	TGTGCCAGCAATGCGGGGGTTCCCGAGCAGTACTTC
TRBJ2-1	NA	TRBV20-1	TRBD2	CSARTSGRASGKDNEQFF	TGCAGTGCTAGGACTAGCGGGAGGGCCTCGGGTAAGGACAATGAGCAGTTCTTC
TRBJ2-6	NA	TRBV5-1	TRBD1	CASSARDRVSGANVLTF	TGCGCCAGCAGCGCCCGGGACAGGGTCTCTGGGGCCAACGTCCTGACTTTC
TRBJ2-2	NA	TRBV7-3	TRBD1	CASSQGAYTGELFF	TGTGCCAGCTCCCAGGGGGCATACACCGGGGAGCTGTTTTTT
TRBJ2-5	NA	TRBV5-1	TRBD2	CASSSSAGLAGAQYF	TGCGCCAGCAGCTCGTCCGCGGGACTAGCGGGAGCCCAGTACTTC
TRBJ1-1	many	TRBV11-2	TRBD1	CASSVRQGPNTEAFF	TGTGCCAGCAGCGTGAGACAGGGACCCAACACTGAAGCTTTCTTT
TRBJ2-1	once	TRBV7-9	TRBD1	CTSSPPGTGPYNEQFF	TGTACCAGCAGCCCCCCTGGGACAGGCCCCTACAATGAGCAGTTCTTC
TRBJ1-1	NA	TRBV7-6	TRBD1	CANRPGTGGPTEAFF	TGTGCCAACAGGCCCGGGACAGGGGGTCCCACTGAAGCTTTCTTT
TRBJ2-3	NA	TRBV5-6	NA	CASSFPGPSSTDTQYF	TGTGCCAGCAGCTTTCCGGGACCATCTAGCACAGATACGCAGTATTTT
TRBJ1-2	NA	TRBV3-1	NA	CASSQYGQSLGGYTF	TGTGCCAGCAGCCAATACGGACAGAGCCTCGGGGGCTACACCTTC
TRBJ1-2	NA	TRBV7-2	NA	CASSSDSYYGYTF	TGTGCCAGCAGTTCCGACAGCTACTATGGCTACACCTTC
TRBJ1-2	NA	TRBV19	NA	CASSIGRTGTIANGYTF	TGTGCCAGTAGTATAGGCCGAACAGGGACGATCGCTAATGGCTACACCTTC
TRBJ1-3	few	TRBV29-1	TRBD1	CSVGRRQGSLQDTIYF	TGCAGCGTAGGTAGGCGACAGGGGAGTCTTCAGGACACCATATATTTT
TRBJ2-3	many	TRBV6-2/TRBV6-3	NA	CASSTADTQYF	TGTGCCAGCAGTACGGCAGATACGCAGTATTTT
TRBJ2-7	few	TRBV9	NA	CASSVGRIAYEQYF	TGTGCCAGCAGCGTTGGGCGCATCGCCTACGAGCAGTACTTC
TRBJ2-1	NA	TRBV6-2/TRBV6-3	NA	CASSLLDVEQFF	TGTGCCAGCAGCCTTCTGGACGTTGAGCAGTTCTTC
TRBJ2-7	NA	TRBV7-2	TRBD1	CASSLVGQGMYEQYF	TGTGCCAGCAGCTTAGTGGGACAGGGGATGTACGAGCAGTACTTC
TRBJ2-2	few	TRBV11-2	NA	CASSLAAAGELFF	TGTGCCAGCAGCTTAGCGGCGGCCGGGGAGCTGTTTTTT
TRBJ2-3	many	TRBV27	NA	CASSFPGSSTDTQYF	TGTGCCAGCAGTTTCCCGGGATCTAGCACAGATACGCAGTATTTT
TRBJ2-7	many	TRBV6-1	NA	CASRTTYYEQYF	TGTGCCAGCAGAACCACATACTACGAGCAGTACTTC
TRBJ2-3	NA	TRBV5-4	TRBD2	CASSSPGLAGGPSDTQYF	TGTGCCAGCAGCAGCCCGGGACTAGCGGGAGGTCCCTCAGATACGCAGTATTTT
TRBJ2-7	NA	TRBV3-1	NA	CASSQVSGHFYEQYF	TGTGCCAGCAGCCAAGTCTCGGGACACTTTTACGAGCAGTACTTC
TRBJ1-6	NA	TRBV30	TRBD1	CAWSGGQGTPLHF	TGTGCCTGGAGTGGGGGACAGGGGACACCCCTCCACTTT
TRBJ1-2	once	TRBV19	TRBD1	CASCQGARIYGYTF	TGTGCCAGTTGCCAGGGGGCGCGGATCTATGGCTACACCTTC
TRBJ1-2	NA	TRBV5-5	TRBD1	CASSSGTGVFRGYTF	TGTGCCAGCAGCTCCGGGACAGGGGTCTTTCGAGGCTACACCTTC
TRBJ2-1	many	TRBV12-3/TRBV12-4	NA	CASSLGSVSSYNEQFF	TGTGCCAGCAGTTTAGGTAGCGTTAGCTCCTACAATGAGCAGTTCTTC
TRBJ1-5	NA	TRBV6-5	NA	CASSYVGAGNQPQHF	TGTGCCAGCAGTTACGTGGGGGCAGGCAATCAGCCCCAGCATTTT
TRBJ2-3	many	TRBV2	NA	CASGLGSTDTQYF	TGTGCCAGCGGTTTGGGGAGCACAGATACGCAGTATTTT
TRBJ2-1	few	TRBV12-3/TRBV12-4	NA	CASSHSGRYNEQFF	TGTGCCAGCAGTCACAGTGGTAGATACAATGAGCAGTTCTTC